Listed below are T cell receptor beta chains from one sample, sequenced in a study of long-term antiretroviral therapy in people with HIV. TCRdb's copy holds only in-frame clones and misses some; the assay was immunoSEQ multiplex PCR. This sample has roughly 36,000 clones, with roughly 84% found just once. The starting material was unsorted PBMCs, obtained approximately 2.9 years before starting antiretroviral therapy. All receptors derive from a woman aged 25 to 39 with HIV. Each CDR3 is given with its conserved first and last residue. The D gene is left open where the match is weak. Size values are once, few and many counts, or a class for expanded clones, and some rows have none.

j_gene | d_gene | abundance | v_gene | CDR3aa | CDR3nt
TRBJ1-2 | . | . | TRBV11-2 | CASSLVTENYGYTF | TGTGCCAGCAGCTTAGTCACGGAAAACTATGGCTACACCTTC
TRBJ1-1 | . | . | TRBV30 | CAWSIGRENTEAFF | TGTGCCTGGAGTATCGGTAGGGAGAACACTGAAGCTTTCTTT
TRBJ1-5 | TRBD1 | . | TRBV10-3 | CAISEGTLGQGGQPQHF | TGTGCCATCAGTGAAGGGACTCTGGGACAGGGGGGTCAGCCCCAGCATTTT
TRBJ2-2 | TRBD2 | medium-sized | TRBV19 | CASTPSGVGELFF | TGTGCCAGTACGCCTAGCGGGGTGGGGGAGCTGTTTTTT
TRBJ2-7 | . | . | TRBV15 | CATSRDPPGSGEQYF | TGTGCCACCAGCAGAGATCCCCCGGGGTCCGGCGAGCAGTACTTC
TRBJ2-2 | . | . | TRBV5-1 | CASSPDTGELFF | TGCGCCAGCAGCCCAGACACCGGGGAGCTGTTTTTT
TRBJ1-6 | . | . | TRBV27 | CASSLFSRAILKPLHF | TGTGCCAGCAGTTTATTTTCCAGGGCCATTCTTAAGCCCCTCCACTTT
TRBJ1-1 | TRBD1 | . | TRBV9 | CASSVARTGGTEAFF | TGTGCCAGCAGCGTAGCTCGGACAGGAGGGACTGAAGCTTTCTTT
TRBJ2-2 | . | once | TRBV30 | CAWSVLRAANTGELFF | TGTGCCTGGAGTGTACTACGGGCGGCGAACACCGGGGAGCTGTTTTTT
TRBJ1-1 | . | . | TRBV14 | CASSQANRGRNTEAFF | TGTGCCAGCAGCCAAGCGAATCGGGGAAGGAACACTGAAGCTTTCTTT
TRBJ1-5 | TRBD1 | . | TRBV6-1 | CASSAPGTGGRGANQPQHF | TGTGCCAGCAGTGCCCCCGGGACAGGGGGGCGCGGGGCGAATCAGCCCCAGCATTTT
TRBJ2-2 | . | . | TRBV6-5 | CASSYSTGRVTGELFF | TGTGCCAGCAGTTACTCGACGGGAAGAGTCACCGGGGAGCTGTTTTTT
TRBJ2-1 | TRBD2 | . | TRBV7-6 | CASSLHVGSGGPKGEQFF | TGTGCCAGCAGCTTACATGTTGGGAGCGGGGGGCCGAAGGGGGAGCAGTTCTTC
TRBJ1-5 | TRBD1 | . | TRBV2 | CASRETGSSNQPQHF | TGTGCCAGCAGGGAGACAGGGTCTAGCAATCAGCCCCAGCATTTT
TRBJ1-5 | . | . | TRBV19 | CASSMLGYQPQHF | TGTGCCAGTAGTATGCTGGGGTATCAGCCCCAGCATTTT
TRBJ1-6 | . | . | TRBV19 | CASSMASLNSPLHF | TGTGCCAGTAGTATGGCAAGTCTGAATTCACCCCTCCACTTT
TRBJ2-3 | . | . | TRBV29-1 | CSVELLNTQYF | TGCAGCGTTGAGTTATTAAATACGCAGTATTTT
TRBJ2-3 | TRBD2 | . | TRBV7-3 | CASSLRPGGPTDTQYF | TGTGCCAGCAGCTTAAGACCGGGGGGGCCGACAGATACGCAGTATTTT
TRBJ2-2 | . | . | TRBV4-2 | CASSQERVVTGELFF | TGTGCCAGCAGCCAAGAGCGGGTTGTTACCGGGGAGCTGTTTTTT
TRBJ2-7 | . | . | TRBV5-8 | CASSPLDRQGYEQYF | TGTGCCAGCAGCCCGCTGGATCGTCAGGGGTACGAGCAGTACTTC
TRBJ2-4 | TRBD1 | . | TRBV9 | CASSFGQGDIQYF | TGTGCCAGCAGCTTTGGACAGGGAGACATTCAGTACTTC
TRBJ1-6 | . | . | TRBV15 | CATSRGTYNSPLHF | TGTGCCACCAGCAGAGGGACTTATAATTCACCCCTCCACTTT
TRBJ1-2 | . | . | TRBV25-1 | CASSNPGLTNYGYTF | TGTGCCAGCAGTAACCCGGGACTGACTAACTATGGCTACACCTTC
TRBJ2-5 | TRBD1 | . | TRBV5-1 | CASRPNPGGPPQETQYF | TGCGCCAGCAGACCTAATCCAGGGGGTCCCCCCCAAGAGACCCAGTACTTC
TRBJ1-4 | . | . | TRBV5-1 | CASSLDSPGSANEKLFF | TGCGCCAGCAGCTTGGACAGCCCAGGCTCGGCTAATGAAAAACTGTTTTTT
TRBJ1-5 | . | . | TRBV5-6 | CASSLGVVNQPQHF | TGTGCCAGCAGCTTGGGGGTTGTTAATCAGCCCCAGCATTTT
TRBJ1-1 | . | . | TRBV19 | CASHVLGATEAFF | TGTGCCAGTCATGTTCTGGGTGCCACTGAAGCTTTCTTT